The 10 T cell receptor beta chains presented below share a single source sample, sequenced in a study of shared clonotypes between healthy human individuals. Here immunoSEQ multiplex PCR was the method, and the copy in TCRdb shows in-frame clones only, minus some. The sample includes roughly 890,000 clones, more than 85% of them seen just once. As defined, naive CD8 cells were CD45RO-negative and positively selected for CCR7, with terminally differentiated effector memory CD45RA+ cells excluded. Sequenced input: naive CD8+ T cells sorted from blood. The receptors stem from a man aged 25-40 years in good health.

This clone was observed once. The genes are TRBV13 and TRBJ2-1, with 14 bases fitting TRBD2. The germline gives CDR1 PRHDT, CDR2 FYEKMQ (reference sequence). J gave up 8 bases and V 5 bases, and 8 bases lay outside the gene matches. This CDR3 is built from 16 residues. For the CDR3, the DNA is TGTGCCAGCAGCCCGGGACTAGCGGGAGAACTGGATGAGCAGTTCTTC. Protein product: CASSPGLAGELDEQFF.

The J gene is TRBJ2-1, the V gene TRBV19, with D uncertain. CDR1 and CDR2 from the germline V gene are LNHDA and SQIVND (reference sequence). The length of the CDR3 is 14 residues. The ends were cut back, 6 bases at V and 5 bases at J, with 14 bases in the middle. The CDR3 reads CASSPISQNNEQFF. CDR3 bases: TGTGCCAGTAGCCCTATCAGTCAGAACAATGAGCAGTTCTTC.

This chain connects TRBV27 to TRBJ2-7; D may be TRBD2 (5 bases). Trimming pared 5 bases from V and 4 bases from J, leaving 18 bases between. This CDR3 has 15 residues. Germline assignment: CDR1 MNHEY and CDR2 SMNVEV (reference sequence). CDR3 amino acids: CASSPREEEWYEQYF. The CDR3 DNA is TGTGCCAGCAGTCCTCGTGAGGAGGAATGGTACGAGCAGTACTTC.

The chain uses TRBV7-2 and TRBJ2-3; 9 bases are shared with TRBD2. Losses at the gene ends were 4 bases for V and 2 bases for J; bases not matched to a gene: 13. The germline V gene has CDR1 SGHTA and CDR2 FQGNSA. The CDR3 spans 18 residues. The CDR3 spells CASSSPRAGGSYTDTQYF. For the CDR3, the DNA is TGTGCCAGCAGCTCTCCCCGGGCGGGAGGGTCTTACACAGATACGCAGTATTTT.

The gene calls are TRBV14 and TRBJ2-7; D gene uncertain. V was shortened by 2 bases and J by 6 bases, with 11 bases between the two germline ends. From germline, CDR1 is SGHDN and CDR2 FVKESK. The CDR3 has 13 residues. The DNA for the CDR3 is TGTGCCAGCAGCCAACATGGTTACGGCGAGCAGTACTTC. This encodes CASSQHGYGEQYF.

CDR3 nucleotides: TGTGCCAGCAGTATGAACACCGGGGAGCTGTTTTTT. Residues: CASSMNTGELFF. This chain joins TRBV7-3 and TRBJ2-2; D remains ambiguous. Trimming stripped 6 bases from V and 1 base from J, with 3 bases between. This CDR3 spans 12 amino acids. The germline gives CDR1 SGHTA, CDR2 FQGTGA.

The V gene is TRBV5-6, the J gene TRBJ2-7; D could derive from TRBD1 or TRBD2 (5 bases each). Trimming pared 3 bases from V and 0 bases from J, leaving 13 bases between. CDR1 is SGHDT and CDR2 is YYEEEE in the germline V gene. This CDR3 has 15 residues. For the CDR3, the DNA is TGTGCCAGCAGCTCCGGCTGGGGGATCTCCTACGAGCAGTACTTC. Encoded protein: CASSSGWGISYEQYF.

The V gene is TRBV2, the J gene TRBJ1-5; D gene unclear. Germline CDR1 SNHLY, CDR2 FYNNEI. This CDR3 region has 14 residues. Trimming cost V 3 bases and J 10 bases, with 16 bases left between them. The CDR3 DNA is TGTGCCAGCAGTGATTGGCCGGAAAATGCACCCCAGCATTTT. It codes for CASSDWPENAPQHF.

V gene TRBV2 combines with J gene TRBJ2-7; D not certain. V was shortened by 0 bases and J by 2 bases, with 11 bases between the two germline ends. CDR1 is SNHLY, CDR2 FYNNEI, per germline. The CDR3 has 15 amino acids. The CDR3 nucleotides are TGTGCCAGCAGTGAAGCAGGGTCCTACACCTACGAGCAGTACTTC. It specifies CASSEAGSYTYEQYF.

The CDR3 region is CASSQRTSGTFTGNEQFF. In DNA, the CDR3 is TGCGCCAGCAGCCAACGGACTAGCGGAACCTTCACGGGTAATGAGCAGTTCTTC. The V and J genes are TRBV4-3 and TRBJ2-1; 10 bases align to TRBD2. The CDR3 consists of 18 residues. The germline CDR1 and CDR2 sequences are LGHNA and YSLEER. V was pared by 2 bases and J by 7 bases, with 14 bases of the junction left unmatched.